The T cell receptor (beta chain) described here comes from a study of beta chain features in type 1 diabetes. Whole-study context: The study examined about 110,000,000 sorted cells across all samples.

The study, taken as a whole, reports: Shortening of TCRB CDR3s, moderate but significant, appeared in all four CD4+ subsets of Type 1 diabetes patients. Patients showed naive, central memory and Treg TCRB repertoires that appeared more similar than those of healthy donors.

V was trimmed by 0 bases and J by 6 bases, leaving 14 bases between them. Germline values: CDR1 MNHEY, CDR2 SVGAGI. This CDR3 is built from 15 residues. In its sample, this clone was seen a few times. Its matching antigen is unknown. Reverse transcribing all isolated RNA meant expressed TCRB transcripts were sequenced. Libraries were prepared by immunoSEQ multiplex PCR; TCRdb keeps only in-frame clonotypes and omits some of them. This table has approximately 160,000 clones, roughly 60% appearing once. This sequence originates from a man aged 25 to 40 with type 1 diabetes. Sequencing was done on a sample of naive CD4+ T cells from blood. The chain recombines TRBV6-5 with TRBJ2-5; tentative D call: TRBD1 (5 bases). The CDR3 DNA is TGTGCCAGCAGTTACTCCCGGCAGGGTGGGAAGACCCAGTACTTC. Its protein product is CASSYSRQGGKTQYF.